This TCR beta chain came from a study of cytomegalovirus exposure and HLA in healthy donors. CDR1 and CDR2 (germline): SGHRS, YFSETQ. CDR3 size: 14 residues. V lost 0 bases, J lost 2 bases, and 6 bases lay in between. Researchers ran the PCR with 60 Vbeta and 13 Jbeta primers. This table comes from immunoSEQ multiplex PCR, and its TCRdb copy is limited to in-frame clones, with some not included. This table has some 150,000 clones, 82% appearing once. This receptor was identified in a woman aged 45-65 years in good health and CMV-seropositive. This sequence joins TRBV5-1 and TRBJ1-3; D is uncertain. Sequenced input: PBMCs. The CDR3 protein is CASSLDTTGNTIYF. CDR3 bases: TGCGCCAGCAGCTTGGACACCACTGGAAACACCATATATTTT.